This T cell receptor (beta chain) was profiled in a study of blood T cell repertoires in COVID-19. This table comes from immunoSEQ multiplex PCR, and its TCRdb copy is limited to in-frame clones, with some not included. The data show 150,000 to 200,000 clones, with approximately 93% seen just once and roughly 2.1% held by the top ten. Germline CDR1 is MNHEY and CDR2 is SVGEGT. The length of the CDR3 is 17 residues. The J segment lost 3 bases and the V segment lost 0 bases, leaving 6 bases of the junction unmatched. The receptor was isolated from a woman in her sixties with COVID-19, enrolled during active disease. The chain recombines TRBV6-2 or TRBV6-3 with TRBJ1-5; TRBD1 agrees at 9 bases. The sample consisted of peripheral blood. CDR3 in amino acids: CASSYSGTGTLNQPQHF. CDR3 DNA sequence: TGTGCCAGCAGTTACTCGGGGACAGGGACACTCAATCAGCCCCAGCATTTT.